This T cell receptor (beta chain) was found in a study of cytomegalovirus exposure and HLA in healthy donors. Study observations and caveats: As was reported, the HLA-A and HLA-B alleles of most subjects were accurately predicted from TCR beta sequences. Among donors in an Asian-associated ancestry cluster, a later analysis reportedly found fewer N-insertions than the roughly 700-donor mean. Analysis performed later found 16,000 or so TCR beta sequences associated with HLA alleles at 0.05 false discovery rate.

Both 60 Vbeta primers and 13 Jbeta primers went into the PCR. Measured with immunoSEQ multiplex PCR; TCRdb has only the in-frame clones, and not every one. The table shows 130,000 to 150,000 clones, with 60% to 85% occurring only once. Note on this clone: As yet, its antigen is unknown.

Germline CDR1 is MNHEY and CDR2 is SVGAGI. Trimming stripped 2 bases from V and 3 bases from J, with 4 bases between. The CDR3 is 13 residues long. This TCR was recovered from a man aged 35 to 55 in good health and CMV-seropositive. Sequencing was done on a sample of PBMCs. This rearrangement joins TRBV6-5 to TRBJ2-2; D gene unclear. CDR3 DNA sequence: TGTGCCAGCAGTTACGTCGACACCGGGGAGCTGTTTTTT. Its protein product is CASSYVDTGELFF.